In this sample, the clone carrying this T cell receptor beta chain turned up a few times. Its target is unknown. The sample belongs to a study of CD8 T cells in ankylosing spondylitis. General observations from the study: What appeared characteristic of ankylosing spondylitis blood was a TCR beta motif of 7 or 8 highly homologous variants.

TCRdb used MiXCR to reprocess the 5' RACE reads, holding one entry per CDR3 protein. The table records fewer than 500,000 distinct CDR3 sequences, roughly 25% of them present only once. V lost 6 bases, J lost 5 bases, and 14 bases lay in between. Germline V CDR1 and CDR2: DFQATT, SNEGSKA (reference sequence). The CDR3 has 14 residues. The chain uses TRBV20-1 and TRBJ1-6; perhaps TRBD1 as D (6 bases). The sample consisted of blood, either unsorted or a sorted T cell fraction (not recorded which). This receptor was taken from a male donor with ankylosing spondylitis. This chain's CDR3 is CSARTGANNSPLHF. The CDR3 nucleotides read TGCAGTGCCCGAACGGGGGCTAATAATTCACCCCTCCACTTT.